This is a list of T cell receptor beta chains from one sample in a study of shared clonotypes between healthy human individuals. Measured with immunoSEQ multiplex PCR; TCRdb has only the in-frame clones, and not every one. Here the sample spans 800,000 to 950,000 clones, around 96% being singletons. The sample consisted of naive CD8+ T cells sorted from blood. These receptors all come from a man younger than 40 in good health. CDR3s include the opening cysteine and the closing phenylalanine or tryptophan. A D gene is named only where the DNA matches it firmly. Not all rows give a size; the values are once, few, many and, for expanded clones, a class.

v_call	d_call	j_call	clone_size	cdr3_nt	cdr3_aa
TRBV15	TRBD1	TRBJ1-1	.	TGTGCCACCAGCAGAGAAGGGGGCTCGATGAACACTGAAGCTTTCTTT	CATSREGGSMNTEAFF
TRBV11-2	.	TRBJ2-7	once	TGTGCCAGCAGCCCCCCGACAGTGGTTTACGAGCAGTACTTC	CASSPPTVVYEQYF
TRBV27	TRBD1	TRBJ2-7	.	TGTGCCAGCAGTTTATCGACAGGGTGGGACGAGCAGTACTTC	CASSLSTGWDEQYF
TRBV10-3	TRBD2	TRBJ2-1	.	TGTGCCATCAGTGATCCGTCGCGGGAGTTTATTGAGCAGTTCTTC	CAISDPSREFIEQFF
TRBV27	TRBD2	TRBJ2-2	once	TGTGCCAGCAGTTTGACTAGCGGGACGAACACCGGGGAGCTGTTTTTT	CASSLTSGTNTGELFF
TRBV7-9	.	TRBJ1-5	.	TGTGCCAGCAGCAAAACAGGGATAAGCAATCAGCCCCAGCATTTT	CASSKTGISNQPQHF
TRBV14	.	TRBJ2-7	once	TGTGCCAGCAGCCAATTTAACGGACATTTATACGAGCAGTACTTC	CASSQFNGHLYEQYF
TRBV19	.	TRBJ2-1	.	TGTGCCAGTAGTCCCGTGAGTGGCAACTACAATGAGCAGTTCTTC	CASSPVSGNYNEQFF
TRBV28	.	TRBJ2-7	.	TGTGCCAGCAGTCTTCGGGGGTATTACTACGAGCAGTACTTC	CASSLRGYYYEQYF
TRBV7-8	TRBD1	TRBJ2-7	.	TGTGCCAGCAGCGATGGGACAGGGAACTCCTACGAGCAGTACTTC	CASSDGTGNSYEQYF
TRBV6-5	.	TRBJ2-7	.	TGTGCCAGCAGTTTTTCTCTCCGCTCCTACGAGCAGTACTTC	CASSFSLRSYEQYF
TRBV5-1	.	TRBJ2-5	.	TGCGCCAGCAGCTTGGAGGGGGAGGGCCTTCAAGAGACCCAGTACTTC	CASSLEGEGLQETQYF
TRBV11-2	.	TRBJ1-2	.	TGTGCCAGCAGCTTAGTGGCAGGGGTTGTGCATGGCTACACCTTC	CASSLVAGVVHGYTF
TRBV11-2	TRBD1	TRBJ2-1	.	TGTGCCAGCAGCTACGGACAGGGAATGAGGGATGAGCAGTTCTTC	CASSYGQGMRDEQFF
TRBV15	.	TRBJ2-5	few	TGTGCCACCAGCAGCCGCCTACAAGAGACCCAGTACTTC	CATSSRLQETQYF
TRBV5-4	.	TRBJ2-1	.	TGTGCCAGCTGGGGAGGCGGACTATTAAACAATGAGCAGTTCTTC	CASWGGGLLNNEQFF
TRBV19	TRBD1	TRBJ1-2	.	TGTGCCAGTGGACAGGGGGAGATCGGGAGGTATGGCTACACCTTC	CASGQGEIGRYGYTF
TRBV5-1	TRBD1	TRBJ1-4	.	TGCGCCAGCAGCTTCTCAGGGGGCGAGGTAACTAATGAAAAACTGTTTTTT	CASSFSGGEVTNEKLFF
TRBV7-9	.	TRBJ1-1	.	TGTGCCAGCAGCTTCCTCAGGGAGCGGAACACTGAAGCTTTCTTT	CASSFLRERNTEAFF
TRBV16	.	TRBJ2-1	once	TGTGCCAGCAGCCAATCAAGTCGAGACTCAAGCTACAATGAGCAGTTCTTC	CASSQSSRDSSYNEQFF
TRBV21-1	.	TRBJ1-2	.	TGTGCCAGCAGCAAATCGAAGAGTAAGAAGTCTGGCTACACCTTC	CASSKSKSKKSGYTF
TRBV10-3	.	TRBJ2-6	.	TGTGCCATCAGTGAGGGGGTCTCCGTATCTGGGGCCAACGTCCTGACTTTC	CAISEGVSVSGANVLTF
TRBV21-1	.	TRBJ2-7	.	TGTGCCAGCAGCCCACAGGGGGCTGGGGAGCAGTACTTC	CASSPQGAGEQYF
TRBV29-1	TRBD2	TRBJ2-1	once	TGCAGCGGAAAAGGACTAGCGGGACTGAATGAGCAGTTCTTC	CSGKGLAGLNEQFF
TRBV11-2	.	TRBJ2-1	.	TGTGCCAGCAGCTTAGAGGTAGTACGGGGCAATGAGCAGTTCTTC	CASSLEVVRGNEQFF
TRBV7-9	TRBD1	TRBJ1-1	.	TGTGCCAGCAGCCCGGGACAGGGGGGGACTGAAGCTTTCTTT	CASSPGQGGTEAFF
TRBV11-2	.	TRBJ1-1	.	TGTGCCAGCAGCTTAGATTACGACAGAGAAGCTTTCTTT	CASSLDYDREAFF
TRBV27	.	TRBJ2-7	.	TGTGCCAGCAGTTTATCCGTGGGCTCTGAGGCCTACGAGCAGTACTTC	CASSLSVGSEAYEQYF